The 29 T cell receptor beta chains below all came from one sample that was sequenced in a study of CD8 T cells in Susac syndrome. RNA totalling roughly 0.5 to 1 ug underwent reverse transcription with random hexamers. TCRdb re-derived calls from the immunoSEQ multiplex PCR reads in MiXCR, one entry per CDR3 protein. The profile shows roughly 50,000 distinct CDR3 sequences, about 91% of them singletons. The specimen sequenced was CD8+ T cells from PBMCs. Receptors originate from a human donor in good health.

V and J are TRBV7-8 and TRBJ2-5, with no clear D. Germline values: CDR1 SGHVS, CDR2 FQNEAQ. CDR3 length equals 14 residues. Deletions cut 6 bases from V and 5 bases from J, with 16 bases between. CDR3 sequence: CASSILGIPETQYF. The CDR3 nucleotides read TGTGCCAGCAGTATATTGGGAATTCCCGAGACCCAGTACTTC. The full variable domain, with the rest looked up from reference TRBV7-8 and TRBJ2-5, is GAGVSQSPRYKVAKRGQDVALRCDPISGHVSLFWYQQALGQGPEFLTYFQNEAQLDKSGLPSDRFFAERPEGSVSTLKIQRTQQEDSAVYLCASSILGIPETQYFGPGTRLLVL.

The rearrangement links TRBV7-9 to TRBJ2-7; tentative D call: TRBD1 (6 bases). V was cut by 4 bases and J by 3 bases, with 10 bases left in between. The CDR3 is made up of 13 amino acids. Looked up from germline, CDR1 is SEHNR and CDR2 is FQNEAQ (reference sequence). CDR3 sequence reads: CASSSGQLYEQYF. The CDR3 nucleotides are TGTGCCAGCAGCTCGGGACAACTCTACGAGCAGTACTTC.

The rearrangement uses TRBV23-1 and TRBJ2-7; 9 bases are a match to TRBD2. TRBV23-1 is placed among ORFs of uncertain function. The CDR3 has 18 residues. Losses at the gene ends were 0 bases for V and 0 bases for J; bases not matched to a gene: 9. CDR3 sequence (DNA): TGCGCCAGCAGTCAATCGAAGAGGGGGACTAGCTACTCCTACGAGCAGTACTTC. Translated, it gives CASSQSKRGTSYSYEQYF.

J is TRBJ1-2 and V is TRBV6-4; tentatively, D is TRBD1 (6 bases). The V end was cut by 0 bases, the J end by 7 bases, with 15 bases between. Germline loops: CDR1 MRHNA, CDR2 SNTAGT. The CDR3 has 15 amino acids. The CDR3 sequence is CASSDSRDILSGYTF. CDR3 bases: TGTGCCAGCAGTGACTCGCGGGACATTCTATCTGGCTACACCTTC.

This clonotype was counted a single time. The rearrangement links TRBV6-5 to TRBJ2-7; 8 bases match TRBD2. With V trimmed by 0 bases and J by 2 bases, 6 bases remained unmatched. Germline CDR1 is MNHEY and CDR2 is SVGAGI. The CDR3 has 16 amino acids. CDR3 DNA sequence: TGTGCCAGCAGTTACTCCAGCGGGAGCAGGGCCTACGAGCAGTACTTC. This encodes CASSYSSGSRAYEQYF.

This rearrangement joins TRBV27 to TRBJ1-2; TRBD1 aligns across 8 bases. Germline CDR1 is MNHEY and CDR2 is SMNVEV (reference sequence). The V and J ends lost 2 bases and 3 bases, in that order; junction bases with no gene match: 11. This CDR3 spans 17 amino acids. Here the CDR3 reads CASSLRLTAGGDYGYTF. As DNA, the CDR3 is TGTGCCAGCAGTTTAAGGCTTACCGCAGGGGGCGACTATGGCTACACCTTC.

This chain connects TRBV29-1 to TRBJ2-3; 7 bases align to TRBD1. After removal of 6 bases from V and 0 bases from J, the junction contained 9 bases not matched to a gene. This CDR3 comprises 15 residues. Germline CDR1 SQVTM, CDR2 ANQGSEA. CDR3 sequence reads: CSVTYRGTSTDTQYF. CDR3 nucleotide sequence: TGCAGCGTCACATACAGGGGTACAAGCACAGATACGCAGTATTTT.

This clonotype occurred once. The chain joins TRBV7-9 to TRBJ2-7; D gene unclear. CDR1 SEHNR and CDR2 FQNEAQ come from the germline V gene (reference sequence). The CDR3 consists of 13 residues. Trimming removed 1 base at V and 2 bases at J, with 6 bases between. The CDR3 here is CASSLVLAYEQYF. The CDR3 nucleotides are TGTGCCAGCAGCTTAGTCCTGGCCTACGAGCAGTACTTC.

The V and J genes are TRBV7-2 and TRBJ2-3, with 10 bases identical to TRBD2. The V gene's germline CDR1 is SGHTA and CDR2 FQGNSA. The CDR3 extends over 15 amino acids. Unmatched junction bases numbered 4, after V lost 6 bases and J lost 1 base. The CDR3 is CASRSGRARTDTQYF. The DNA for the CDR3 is TGTGCCAGCAGGAGCGGGAGGGCCCGCACAGATACGCAGTATTTT.

The CDR3 DNA is TGTGCCAGCAGCGCCCGAACTAGCGAGGGATCGGCCTACAATGAGCAGTTCTTC. This encodes CASSARTSEGSAYNEQFF. The chain links TRBV7-9 to TRBJ2-1, with 7 bases matching TRBD2. The CDR3 contains 18 residues. The germline gives CDR1 SEHNR, CDR2 FQNEAQ (reference sequence). Trimming took 5 bases from V and 2 from J; bases not matched to a gene: 15. Filled out from reference TRBV7-9 and TRBJ2-1, the complete variable domain reads DTGVSQNPRHKITKRGQNVTFRCDPISEHNRLYWYRQTLGQGPEFLTYFQNEAQLEKSRLLSDRFSAERPKGSFSTLEIQRTEQGDSAMYLCASSARTSEGSAYNEQFFGPGTRLTVL.

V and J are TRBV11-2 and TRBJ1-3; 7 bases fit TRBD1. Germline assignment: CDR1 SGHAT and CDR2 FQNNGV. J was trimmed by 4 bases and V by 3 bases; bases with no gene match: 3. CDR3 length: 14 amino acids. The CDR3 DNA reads TGTGCCAGCAGCTTCACAGGGGAAGGAAACACCATATATTTT. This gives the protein CASSFTGEGNTIYF.

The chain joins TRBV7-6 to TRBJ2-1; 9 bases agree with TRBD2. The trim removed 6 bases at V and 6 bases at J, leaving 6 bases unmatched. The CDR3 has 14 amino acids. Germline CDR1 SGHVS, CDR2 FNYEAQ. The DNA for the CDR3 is TGTGCCAGCAGTTCTATAGCGGGAGTCAATGAGCAGTTCTTC. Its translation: CASSSIAGVNEQFF.

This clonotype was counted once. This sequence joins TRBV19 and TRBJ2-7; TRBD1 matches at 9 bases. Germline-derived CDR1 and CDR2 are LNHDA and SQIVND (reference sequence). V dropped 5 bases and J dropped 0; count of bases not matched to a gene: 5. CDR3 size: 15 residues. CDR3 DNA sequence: TGTGCCAGTAGTGCGGACAGGGGAGTCTCCTACGAGCAGTACTTC. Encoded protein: CASSADRGVSYEQYF.

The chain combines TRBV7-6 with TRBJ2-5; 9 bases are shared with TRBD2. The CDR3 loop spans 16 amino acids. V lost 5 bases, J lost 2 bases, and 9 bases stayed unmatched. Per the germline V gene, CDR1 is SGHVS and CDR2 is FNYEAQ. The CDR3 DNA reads TGTGCCAGCAGCCTGCGACTAGCGGCCCTGCAAGAGACCCAGTACTTC. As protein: CASSLRLAALQETQYF.

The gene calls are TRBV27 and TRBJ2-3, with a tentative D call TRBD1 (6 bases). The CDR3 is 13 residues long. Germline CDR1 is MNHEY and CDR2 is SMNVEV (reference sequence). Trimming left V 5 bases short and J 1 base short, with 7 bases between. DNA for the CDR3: TGTGCCAGCAGTGCAGGGGGCACAGATACGCAGTATTTT. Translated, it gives CASSAGGTDTQYF.

Here the CDR3 reads CASSPEVGPRGEQFF. DNA of the CDR3: TGTGCCAGCAGCCCCGAGGTAGGCCCCAGAGGTGAGCAGTTCTTC. The chain carries TRBV7-9 and TRBJ2-1; D remains unclear. In germline, CDR1 is SEHNR, CDR2 FQNEAQ (reference sequence). This CDR3 is built from 15 residues. Trimming shortened V by 5 bases and J by 9 bases, and 20 bases separated the two germline ends.

CDR3 sequence reads: CASNLAGSHSYNEQFF. DNA of the CDR3: TGTGCCAGTAACCTGGCCGGGTCCCACTCCTACAATGAGCAGTTCTTC. V and J are TRBV19 and TRBJ2-1, with D hard to call. Germline values: CDR1 LNHDA, CDR2 SQIVND (reference sequence). The V end was cut by 7 bases, the J end by 0 bases, with 16 bases between. The CDR3 covers 16 residues.

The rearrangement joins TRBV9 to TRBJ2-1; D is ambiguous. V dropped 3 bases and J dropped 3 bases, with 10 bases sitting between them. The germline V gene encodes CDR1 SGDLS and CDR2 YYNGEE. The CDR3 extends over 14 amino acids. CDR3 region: CASSGSVHYNEQFF. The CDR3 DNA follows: TGTGCCAGCAGCGGGAGCGTCCACTACAATGAGCAGTTCTTC.

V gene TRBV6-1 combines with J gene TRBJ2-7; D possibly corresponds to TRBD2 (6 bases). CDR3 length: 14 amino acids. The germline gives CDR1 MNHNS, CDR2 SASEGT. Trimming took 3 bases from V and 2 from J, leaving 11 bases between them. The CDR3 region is CASSDLASTYEQYF. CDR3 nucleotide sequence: TGTGCCAGCAGTGATCTAGCGTCGACCTACGAGCAGTACTTC.

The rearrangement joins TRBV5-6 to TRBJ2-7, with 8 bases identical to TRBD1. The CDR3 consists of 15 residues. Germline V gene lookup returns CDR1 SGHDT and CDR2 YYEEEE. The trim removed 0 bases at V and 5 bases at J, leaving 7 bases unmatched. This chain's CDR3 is CASSLVWTGSDEQYF. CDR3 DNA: TGTGCCAGCAGCTTGGTTTGGACAGGGTCCGACGAGCAGTACTTC.

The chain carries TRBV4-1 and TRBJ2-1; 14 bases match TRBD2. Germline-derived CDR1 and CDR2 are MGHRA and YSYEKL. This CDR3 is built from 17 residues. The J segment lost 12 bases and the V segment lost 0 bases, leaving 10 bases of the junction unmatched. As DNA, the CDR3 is TGCGCCAGCAGCCAAGATCTCTCGGGACTAGCGGGAGTGGGGCAGTTCTTC. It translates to CASSQDLSGLAGVGQFF.

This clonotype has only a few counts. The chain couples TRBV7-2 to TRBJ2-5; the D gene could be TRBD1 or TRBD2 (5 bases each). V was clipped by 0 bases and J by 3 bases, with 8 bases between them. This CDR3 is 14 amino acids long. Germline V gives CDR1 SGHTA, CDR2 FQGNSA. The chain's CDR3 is CASSLAGVKETQYF. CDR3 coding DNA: TGTGCCAGCAGCTTAGCGGGGGTAAAAGAGACCCAGTACTTC.

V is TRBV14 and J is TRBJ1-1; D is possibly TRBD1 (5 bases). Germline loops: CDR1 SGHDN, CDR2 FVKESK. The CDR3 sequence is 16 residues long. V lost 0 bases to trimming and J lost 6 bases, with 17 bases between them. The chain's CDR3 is CASSQETGPPYAEAFF. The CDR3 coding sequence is TGTGCCAGCAGCCAAGAAACAGGACCCCCGTACGCTGAAGCTTTCTTT. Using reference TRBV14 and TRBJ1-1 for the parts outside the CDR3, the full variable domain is EAGVTQFPSHSVIEKGQTVTLRCDPISGHDNLYWYRRVMGKEIKFLLHFVKESKQDESGMPNNRFLAERTGGTYSTLKVQPAELEDSGVYFCASSQETGPPYAEAFFGQGTRLTVV.

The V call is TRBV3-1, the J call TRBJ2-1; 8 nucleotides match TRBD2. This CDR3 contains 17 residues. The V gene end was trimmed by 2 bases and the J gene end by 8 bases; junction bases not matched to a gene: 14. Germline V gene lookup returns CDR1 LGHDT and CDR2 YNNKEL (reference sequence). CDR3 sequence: CASSQIRPGLVADEQFF. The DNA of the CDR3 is TGTGCCAGCAGCCAAATAAGACCGGGACTAGTCGCCGATGAGCAGTTCTTC.

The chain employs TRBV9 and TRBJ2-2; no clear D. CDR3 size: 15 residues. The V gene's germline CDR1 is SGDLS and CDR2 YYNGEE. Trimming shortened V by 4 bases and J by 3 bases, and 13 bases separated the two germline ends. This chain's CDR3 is CASSRYGADTGELFF. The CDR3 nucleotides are TGTGCCAGCAGCCGGTACGGAGCAGACACCGGGGAGCTGTTTTTT.

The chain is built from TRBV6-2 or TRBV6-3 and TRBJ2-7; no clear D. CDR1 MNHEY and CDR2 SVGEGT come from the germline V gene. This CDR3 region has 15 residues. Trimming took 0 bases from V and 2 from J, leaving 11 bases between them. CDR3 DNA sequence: TGTGCCAGCAGTTACTCGAGTCGTGGGACCTACGAGCAGTACTTC. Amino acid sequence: CASSYSSRGTYEQYF.

The CDR3, as DNA: TGTGCCAGCAGCTATGACCGGTACAATGAGCAGTTCTTC. It specifies CASSYDRYNEQFF. This sequence joins TRBV5-4 and TRBJ2-1; D unclear. Trimming shortened V by 3 bases and J by 4 bases, and 8 bases separated the two germline ends. CDR3 length: 13 amino acids. Per germline, CDR1 SGHNT and CDR2 YYREEE (reference sequence).

Written as DNA, the CDR3 is TGTGCCAGCAGTTTCCCGGGGAAGAACAATGAGCAGTTCTTC. The encoded protein is CASSFPGKNNEQFF. This chain connects TRBV6-5 to TRBJ2-1; the D gene is possibly TRBD2 (5 bases). CDR3 length: 14 amino acids. Trimming removed 4 bases from V and 5 bases from J, with 12 bases in between. Per the germline V gene, CDR1 is MNHEY and CDR2 is SVGAGI.

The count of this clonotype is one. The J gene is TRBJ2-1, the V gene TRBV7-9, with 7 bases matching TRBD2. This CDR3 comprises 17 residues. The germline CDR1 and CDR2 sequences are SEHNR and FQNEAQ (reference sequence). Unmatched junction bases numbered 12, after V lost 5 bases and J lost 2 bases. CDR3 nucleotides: TGTGCCAGCAGCCCTCTGGGGGTAGCGGGCCCCTACAATGAGCAGTTCTTC. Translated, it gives CASSPLGVAGPYNEQFF.